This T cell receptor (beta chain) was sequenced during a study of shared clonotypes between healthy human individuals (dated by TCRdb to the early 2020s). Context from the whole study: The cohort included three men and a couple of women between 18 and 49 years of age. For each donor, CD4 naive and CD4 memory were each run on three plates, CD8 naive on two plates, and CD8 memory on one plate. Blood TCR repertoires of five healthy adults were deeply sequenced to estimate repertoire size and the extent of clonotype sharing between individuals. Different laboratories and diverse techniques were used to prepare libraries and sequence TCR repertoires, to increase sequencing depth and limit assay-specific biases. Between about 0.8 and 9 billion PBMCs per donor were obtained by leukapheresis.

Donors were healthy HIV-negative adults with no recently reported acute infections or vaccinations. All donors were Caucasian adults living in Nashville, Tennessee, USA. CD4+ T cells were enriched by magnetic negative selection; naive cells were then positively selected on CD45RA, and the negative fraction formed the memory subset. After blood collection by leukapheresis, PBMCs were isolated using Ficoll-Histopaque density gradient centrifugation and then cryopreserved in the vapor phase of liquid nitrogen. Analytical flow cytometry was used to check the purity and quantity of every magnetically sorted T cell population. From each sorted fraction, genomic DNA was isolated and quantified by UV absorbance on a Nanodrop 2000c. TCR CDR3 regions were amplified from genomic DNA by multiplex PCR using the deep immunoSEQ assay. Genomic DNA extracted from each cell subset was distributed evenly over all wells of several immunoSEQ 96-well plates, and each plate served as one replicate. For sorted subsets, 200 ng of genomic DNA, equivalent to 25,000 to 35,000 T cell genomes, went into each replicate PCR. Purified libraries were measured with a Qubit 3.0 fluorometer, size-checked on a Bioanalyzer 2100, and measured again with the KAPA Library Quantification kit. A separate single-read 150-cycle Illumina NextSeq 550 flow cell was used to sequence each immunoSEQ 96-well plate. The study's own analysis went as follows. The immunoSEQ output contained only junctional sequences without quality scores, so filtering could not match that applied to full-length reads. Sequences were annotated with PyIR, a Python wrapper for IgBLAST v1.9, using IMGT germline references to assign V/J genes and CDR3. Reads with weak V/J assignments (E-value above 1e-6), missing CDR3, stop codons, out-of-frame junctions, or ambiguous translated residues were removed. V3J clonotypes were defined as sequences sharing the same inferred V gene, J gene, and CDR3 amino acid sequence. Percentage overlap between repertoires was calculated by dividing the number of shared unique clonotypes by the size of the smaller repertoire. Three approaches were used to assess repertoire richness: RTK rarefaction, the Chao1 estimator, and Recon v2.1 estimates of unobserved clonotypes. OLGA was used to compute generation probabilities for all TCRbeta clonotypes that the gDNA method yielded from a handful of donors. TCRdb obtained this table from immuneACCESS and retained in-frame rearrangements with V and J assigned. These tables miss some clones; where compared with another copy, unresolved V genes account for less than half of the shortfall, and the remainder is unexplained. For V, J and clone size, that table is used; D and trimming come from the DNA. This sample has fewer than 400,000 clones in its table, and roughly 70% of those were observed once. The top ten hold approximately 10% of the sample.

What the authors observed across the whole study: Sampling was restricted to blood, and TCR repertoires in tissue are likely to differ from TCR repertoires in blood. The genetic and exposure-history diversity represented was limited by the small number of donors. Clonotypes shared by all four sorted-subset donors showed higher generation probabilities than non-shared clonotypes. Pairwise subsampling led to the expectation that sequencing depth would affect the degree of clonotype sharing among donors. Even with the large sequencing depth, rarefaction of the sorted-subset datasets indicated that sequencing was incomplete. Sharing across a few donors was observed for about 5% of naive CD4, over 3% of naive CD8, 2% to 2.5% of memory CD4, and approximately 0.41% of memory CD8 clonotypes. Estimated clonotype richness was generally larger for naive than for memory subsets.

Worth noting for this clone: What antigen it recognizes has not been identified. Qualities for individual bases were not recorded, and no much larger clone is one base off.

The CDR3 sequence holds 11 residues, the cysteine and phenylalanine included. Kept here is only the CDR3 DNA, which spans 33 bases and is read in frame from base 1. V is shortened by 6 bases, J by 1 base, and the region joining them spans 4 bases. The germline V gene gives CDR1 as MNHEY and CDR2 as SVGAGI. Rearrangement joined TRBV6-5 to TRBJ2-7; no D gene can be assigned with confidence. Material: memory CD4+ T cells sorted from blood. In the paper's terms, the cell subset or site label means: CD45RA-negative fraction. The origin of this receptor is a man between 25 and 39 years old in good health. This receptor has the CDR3 CASRPSYEQYF. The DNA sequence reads TGTGCCAGCAGGCCTTCCTACGAGCAGTACTTC.